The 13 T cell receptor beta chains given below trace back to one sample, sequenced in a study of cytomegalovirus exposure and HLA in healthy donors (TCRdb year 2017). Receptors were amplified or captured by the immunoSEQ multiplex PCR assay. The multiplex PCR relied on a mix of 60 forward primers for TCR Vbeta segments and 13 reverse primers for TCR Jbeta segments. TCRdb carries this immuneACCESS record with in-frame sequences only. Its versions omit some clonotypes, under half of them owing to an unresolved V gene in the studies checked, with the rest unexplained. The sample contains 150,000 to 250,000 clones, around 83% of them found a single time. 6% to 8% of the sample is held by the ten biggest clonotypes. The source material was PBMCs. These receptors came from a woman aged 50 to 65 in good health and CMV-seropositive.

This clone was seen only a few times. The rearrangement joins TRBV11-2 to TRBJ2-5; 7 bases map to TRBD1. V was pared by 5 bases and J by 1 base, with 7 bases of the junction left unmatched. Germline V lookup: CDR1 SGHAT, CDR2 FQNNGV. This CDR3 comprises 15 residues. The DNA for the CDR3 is TGTGCCAGCAGCCTAGGGACAGAGTTCCAAGAGACCCAGTACTTC. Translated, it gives CASSLGTEFQETQYF.

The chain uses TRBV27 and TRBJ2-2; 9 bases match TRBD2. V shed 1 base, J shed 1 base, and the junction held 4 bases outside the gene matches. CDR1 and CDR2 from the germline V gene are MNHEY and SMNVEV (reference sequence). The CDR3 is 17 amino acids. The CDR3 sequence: CASSLFSSGENTGELFF. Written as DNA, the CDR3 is TGTGCCAGCAGTTTATTCTCTAGCGGGGAGAACACCGGGGAGCTGTTTTTT.

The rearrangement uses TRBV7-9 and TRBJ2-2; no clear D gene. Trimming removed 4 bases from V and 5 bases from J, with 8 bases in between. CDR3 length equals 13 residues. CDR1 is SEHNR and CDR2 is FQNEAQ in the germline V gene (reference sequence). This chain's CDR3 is CASSSPTTGELFF. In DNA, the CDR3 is TGTGCCAGCAGCTCACCCACAACCGGGGAGCTGTTTTTT.

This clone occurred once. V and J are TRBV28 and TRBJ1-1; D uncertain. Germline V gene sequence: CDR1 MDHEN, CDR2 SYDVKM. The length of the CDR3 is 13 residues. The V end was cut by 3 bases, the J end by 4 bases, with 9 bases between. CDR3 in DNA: TGTGCCAGCAGTTTGTCGGGTTTCACTGAAGCTTTCTTT. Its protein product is CASSLSGFTEAFF. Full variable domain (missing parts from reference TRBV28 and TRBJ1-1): DVKVTQSSRYLVKRTGEKVFLECVQDMDHENMFWYRQDPGLGLRLIYFSYDVKMKEKGDIPEGYSVSREKKERFSLILESASTNQTSMYLCASSLSGFTEAFFGQGTRLTVV.

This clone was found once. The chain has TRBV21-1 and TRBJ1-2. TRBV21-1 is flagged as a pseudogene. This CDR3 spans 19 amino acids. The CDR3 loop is CASSKERGGAHGSNYGYTF. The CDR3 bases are TGTGCCAGCAGCAAAGAAAGGGGGGGGGCGCATGGCTCCAACTATGGCTACACCTTC.

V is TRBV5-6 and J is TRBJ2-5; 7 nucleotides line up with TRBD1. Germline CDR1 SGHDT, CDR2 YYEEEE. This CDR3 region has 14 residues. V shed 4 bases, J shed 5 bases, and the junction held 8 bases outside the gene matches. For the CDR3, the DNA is TGTGCCAGCAGCCAGACAGGGTATGGTGAGACCCAGTACTTC. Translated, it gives CASSQTGYGETQYF. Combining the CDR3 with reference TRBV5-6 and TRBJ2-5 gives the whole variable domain DAGVTQSPTHLIKTRGQQVTLRCSPKSGHDTVSWYQQALGQGPQFIFQYYEEEERQRGNFPDRFSGHQFPNYSSELNVNALLLGDSALYLCASSQTGYGETQYFGPGTRLLVL.

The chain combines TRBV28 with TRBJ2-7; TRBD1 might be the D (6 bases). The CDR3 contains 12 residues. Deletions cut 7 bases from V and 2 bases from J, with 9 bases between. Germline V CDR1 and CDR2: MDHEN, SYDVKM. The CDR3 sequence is CASTTGPYEQYF. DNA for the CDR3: TGTGCCAGCACTACAGGGCCCTACGAGCAGTACTTC. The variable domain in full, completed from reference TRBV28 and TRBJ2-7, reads DVKVTQSSRYLVKRTGEKVFLECVQDMDHENMFWYRQDPGLGLRLIYFSYDVKMKEKGDIPEGYSVSREKKERFSLILESASTNQTSMYLCASTTGPYEQYFGPGTRLTVT.

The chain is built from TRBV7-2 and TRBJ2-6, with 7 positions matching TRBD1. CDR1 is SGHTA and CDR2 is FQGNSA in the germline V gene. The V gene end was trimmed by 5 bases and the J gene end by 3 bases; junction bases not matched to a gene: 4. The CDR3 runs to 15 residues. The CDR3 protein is CASSPTGVGANVLTF. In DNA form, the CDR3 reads TGTGCCAGCAGCCCTACAGGGGTTGGGGCCAACGTCCTGACTTTC.

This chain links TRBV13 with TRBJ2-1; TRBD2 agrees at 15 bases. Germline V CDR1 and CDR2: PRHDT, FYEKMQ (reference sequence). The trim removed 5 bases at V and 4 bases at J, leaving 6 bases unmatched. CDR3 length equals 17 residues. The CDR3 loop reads CASSRRTSGRVYNEQFF. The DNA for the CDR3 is TGTGCCAGCAGCCGAAGGACTAGCGGGAGGGTATACAATGAGCAGTTCTTC.

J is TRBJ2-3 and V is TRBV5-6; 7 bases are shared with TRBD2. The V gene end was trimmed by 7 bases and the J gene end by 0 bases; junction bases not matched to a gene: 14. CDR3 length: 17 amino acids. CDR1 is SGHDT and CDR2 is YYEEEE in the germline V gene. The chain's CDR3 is CASRRLAASPSTDTQYF. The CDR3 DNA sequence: TGTGCCAGCCGCAGGCTAGCGGCCTCCCCTAGCACAGATACGCAGTATTTT.

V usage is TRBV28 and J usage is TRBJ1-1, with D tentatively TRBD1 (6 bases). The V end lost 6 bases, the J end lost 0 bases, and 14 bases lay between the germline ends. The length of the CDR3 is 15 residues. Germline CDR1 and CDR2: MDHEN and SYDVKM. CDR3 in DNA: TGTGCCAGCAGGCCTAGACAGGTCATGAACACTGAAGCTTTCTTT. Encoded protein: CASRPRQVMNTEAFF.

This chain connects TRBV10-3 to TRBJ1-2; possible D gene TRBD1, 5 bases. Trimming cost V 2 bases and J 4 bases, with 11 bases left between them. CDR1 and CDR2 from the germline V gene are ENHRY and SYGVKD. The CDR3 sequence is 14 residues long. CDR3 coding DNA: TGTGCCATCAGTGAGGGCGGGGCCTCCTATGGCTACACCTTC. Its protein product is CAISEGGASYGYTF.

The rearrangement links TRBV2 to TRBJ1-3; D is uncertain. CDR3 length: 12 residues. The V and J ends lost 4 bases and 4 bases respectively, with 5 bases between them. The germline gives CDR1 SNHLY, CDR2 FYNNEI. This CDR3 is CASSGQGNTIYF. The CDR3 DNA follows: TGTGCCAGCAGTGGACAAGGAAACACCATATATTTT.